The 17 T cell receptor beta chains listed next were all sequenced from one sample in a study of cytomegalovirus exposure and HLA in healthy donors. PCR was performed using 60 Vbeta and 13 Jbeta primers. The assay was immunoSEQ multiplex PCR, and TCRdb's table has in-frame clones only and misses some. The sample lists over 100,000 clones, 70% to 90% occurring once. The sequencing input was PBMCs. These receptors were obtained from a man between 35 and 55 years old in good health and CMV-seronegative.

A single count supports this clone. The CDR3 sequence is CASSLPGQLNTEAFF. Here the CDR3 DNA reads TGTGCCAGCAGTCTTCCCGGACAGCTGAACACTGAAGCTTTCTTT. This chain connects TRBV28 to TRBJ1-1, with TRBD1 as a possible D gene (6 bases). The germline gives CDR1 MDHEN, CDR2 SYDVKM. Trimming cost V 5 bases and J 0 bases, with 13 bases left between them. This CDR3 is 15 amino acids long.

This chain joins TRBV9 and TRBJ1-2, with 12 bases that match TRBD1. The CDR3 has 16 amino acids. Trimming took 0 bases from V and 8 from J; bases not matched to a gene: 8. In germline, CDR1 is SGDLS, CDR2 YYNGEE. CDR3 coding DNA: TGTGCCAGCAGCGTAGGTTGGGACAGGGGGCGCGGAGGCTACACCTTC. Translating gives CASSVGWDRGRGGYTF.

V usage is TRBV9 and J usage is TRBJ2-7, with D perhaps matching TRBD2 (5 bases). Germline-derived CDR1 and CDR2 are SGDLS and YYNGEE. Deletions cut 0 bases from V and 7 bases from J, with 14 bases between. This CDR3 region has 14 residues. This CDR3 is CASSVVDRSGEQYF. The CDR3 DNA reads as TGTGCCAGCAGCGTAGTGGACCGCTCGGGGGAGCAGTACTTC.

The rearrangement joins TRBV4-3 to TRBJ2-7; 9 bases agree with TRBD2. CDR1 is LGHNA and CDR2 is YSLEER in the germline V gene. The CDR3 spans 16 residues. V dropped 0 bases and J dropped 2; count of bases not matched to a gene: 5. In DNA, the CDR3 is TGCGCCAGCAGCCAAGAGGGTAGCGGGAGTCCCTACGAGCAGTACTTC. Its translation: CASSQEGSGSPYEQYF.

This chain uses TRBV9 with TRBJ2-3; 8 bases agree with TRBD2. V was clipped by 2 bases and J by 4 bases; unmatched bases: 3. Germline CDR1 reads SGDLS; CDR2 reads YYNGEE. This CDR3 spans 14 amino acids. In DNA form, the CDR3 reads TGTGCCAGCAGCGTCGGGGGGGTACCAGATACGCAGTATTTT. It encodes CASSVGGVPDTQYF. The full variable domain, its missing parts supplied by reference TRBV9 and TRBJ2-3, is DSGVTQTPKHLITATGQRVTLRCSPRSGDLSVYWYQQSLDQGLQFLIQYYNGEERAKGNILERFSAQQFPDLHSELNLSSLELGDSALYFCASSVGGVPDTQYFGPGTRLTVL.

V and J are TRBV10-1 and TRBJ2-5; 10 nucleotides line up with TRBD1. J was trimmed by 7 bases and V by 8 bases; bases with no gene match: 10. In germline, CDR1 is WNHNN, CDR2 SYGVQD (reference sequence). This CDR3 spans 14 amino acids. Here the CDR3 reads CASCPGQGRGTQYF. In DNA form, the CDR3 reads TGCGCCAGCTGCCCGGGACAGGGGAGAGGGACCCAGTACTTC.

The rearrangement links TRBV29-1 to TRBJ2-1; TRBD2 agrees at 12 bases. V lost 6 bases to trimming and J lost 3 bases; unmatched junction nucleotides: 6. The CDR3 extends over 15 amino acids. Germline V gene sequence: CDR1 SQVTM, CDR2 ANQGSEA. The CDR3 is CSVHGLAGRYNEQFF. The CDR3 DNA reads as TGCAGCGTCCACGGACTAGCGGGACGCTACAATGAGCAGTTCTTC.

The V gene is TRBV5-4, the J gene TRBJ2-7, with 8 bases lining up with TRBD1. The germline gives CDR1 SGHNT, CDR2 YYREEE (reference sequence). Unmatched junction bases numbered 13, after V lost 5 bases and J lost 3 bases. CDR3 length equals 16 residues. Here the CDR3 reads CASSSNQGALVYEQYF. DNA of the CDR3: TGTGCCAGCAGTTCCAACCAGGGGGCACTCGTCTACGAGCAGTACTTC. The entire variable domain, with the rest obtained from reference TRBV5-4 and TRBJ2-7, is as follows: ETGVTQSPTHLIKTRGQQVTLRCSSQSGHNTVSWYQQALGQGPQFIFQYYREEENGRGNFPPRFSGLQFPNYSSELNVNALELDDSALYLCASSSNQGALVYEQYFGPGTRLTVT.

The V and J genes are TRBV7-8 and TRBJ2-7; D may be TRBD1 (5 bases). Trimming removed 1 base from V and 4 bases from J, with 11 bases in between. Germline CDR1 reads SGHVS; CDR2 reads FQNEAQ. This CDR3 region has 14 residues. DNA of the CDR3: TGTGCCAGCAGCTTAGTCGACAGTCGATACGAGCAGTACTTC. It translates to CASSLVDSRYEQYF. Drawing the rest from reference TRBV7-8 and TRBJ2-7, the complete variable domain is GAGVSQSPRYKVAKRGQDVALRCDPISGHVSLFWYQQALGQGPEFLTYFQNEAQLDKSGLPSDRFFAERPEGSVSTLKIQRTQQEDSAVYLCASSLVDSRYEQYFGPGTRLTVT.

A note on this clone: Other DNA sequences from this sample encode an identical CDR3 as well. This rearrangement joins TRBV2 to TRBJ2-7; D uncertain. V was pared by 7 bases and J by 1 base, with 8 bases between. The CDR3 is 12 amino acids. Germline V gene lookup returns CDR1 SNHLY and CDR2 FYNNEI. CDR3 loop: CASTAGSYEQYF. The DNA of the CDR3 is TGTGCCAGCACGGCAGGTTCCTACGAGCAGTACTTC.

This clone was recorded once. V usage is TRBV30 and J usage is TRBJ1-1; 7 bases align to TRBD1. The CDR3 extends over 13 amino acids. The germline gives CDR1 GTSNPN, CDR2 SVGIG (reference sequence). Germline trimming cut 3 bases from V and 3 bases from J; bases unmatched to any gene: 4. In nucleotides, the CDR3 is TGTGCCTGGAGCCTCACAGGGGACACTGAAGCTTTCTTT. Translation: CAWSLTGDTEAFF.

V gene TRBV5-4 combines with J gene TRBJ2-7, with 10 bases matching TRBD2. J gave up 4 bases and V 2 bases, and 6 bases lay outside the gene matches. Germline V lookup: CDR1 SGHNT, CDR2 YYREEE (reference sequence). This CDR3 region has 15 residues. CDR3 sequence (DNA): TGTGCCAGCAGCTTCGGACTAGCGGAACTATACGAGCAGTACTTC. Translated, it gives CASSFGLAELYEQYF.

The chain links TRBV5-1 to TRBJ2-7, with 8 bases identical to TRBD1. V trimming: 4 bases; J trimming: 2 bases; junction bases outside the gene matches: 8. Germline lookup yields CDR1 SGHRS and CDR2 YFSETQ. The CDR3 is 15 residues long. The CDR3 DNA reads TGCGCCAGCAGCGAGGCCGGGACAGGAACCTACGAGCAGTACTTC. It yields the protein CASSEAGTGTYEQYF. The full variable domain, in which reference TRBV5-1 and TRBJ2-7 provide the parts outside the CDR3, is KAGVTQTPRYLIKTRGQQVTLSCSPISGHRSVSWYQQTPGQGLQFLFEYFSETQRNKGNFPGRFSGRQFSNSRSEMNVSTLELGDSALYLCASSEAGTGTYEQYFGPGTRLTVT.

This chain's CDR3 is CASSLRGAGYGYTF. The CDR3 nucleotides read TGTGCCAGCAGCTTGCGGGGGGCCGGGTATGGCTACACCTTC. The chain couples TRBV7-9 to TRBJ1-2, with D maybe TRBD1 (6 bases). Germline CDR1 and CDR2: SEHNR and FQNEAQ (reference sequence). V was clipped by 3 bases and J by 5 bases, with 13 bases between them. CDR3 length: 14 residues. Combining the CDR3 with reference TRBV7-9 and TRBJ1-2 gives the whole variable domain DTGVSQNPRHKITKRGQNVTFRCDPISEHNRLYWYRQTLGQGPEFLTYFQNEAQLEKSRLLSDRFSAERPKGSFSTLEIQRTEQGDSAMYLCASSLRGAGYGYTFGSGTRLTVV.

V is TRBV7-2 and J is TRBJ1-5, with a possible D match to TRBD1 (6 bases). The CDR3 consists of 16 residues. Per the germline V gene, CDR1 is SGHTA and CDR2 is FQGNSA. The V end was cut by 1 base, the J end by 3 bases, with 13 bases between. The CDR3 spells CASSLEGGANNQPQHF. As DNA, the CDR3 is TGTGCCAGCAGCTTAGAGGGGGGGGCTAACAATCAGCCCCAGCATTTT.

V gene TRBV19 combines with J gene TRBJ2-2, with 11 bases fitting TRBD1. This CDR3 comprises 14 residues. V trimming: 5 bases; J trimming: 7 bases; junction bases outside the gene matches: 3. The germline V gene has CDR1 LNHDA and CDR2 SQIVND (reference sequence). The CDR3 DNA reads TGTGCCAGTAGTCTGGACAGGGGGCGCGGGGAGCTGTTTTTT. Amino acids: CASSLDRGRGELFF.

The chain has TRBV11-2 and TRBJ1-1; 7 bases map to TRBD1. The V and J ends lost 5 bases and 4 bases, in that order; junction bases with no gene match: 7. The CDR3 covers 14 residues. The germline V gene encodes CDR1 SGHAT and CDR2 FQNNGV. The CDR3 region is CASSKNRGATEAFF. The DNA for the CDR3 is TGTGCCAGCAGCAAGAACAGGGGTGCCACTGAAGCTTTCTTT.